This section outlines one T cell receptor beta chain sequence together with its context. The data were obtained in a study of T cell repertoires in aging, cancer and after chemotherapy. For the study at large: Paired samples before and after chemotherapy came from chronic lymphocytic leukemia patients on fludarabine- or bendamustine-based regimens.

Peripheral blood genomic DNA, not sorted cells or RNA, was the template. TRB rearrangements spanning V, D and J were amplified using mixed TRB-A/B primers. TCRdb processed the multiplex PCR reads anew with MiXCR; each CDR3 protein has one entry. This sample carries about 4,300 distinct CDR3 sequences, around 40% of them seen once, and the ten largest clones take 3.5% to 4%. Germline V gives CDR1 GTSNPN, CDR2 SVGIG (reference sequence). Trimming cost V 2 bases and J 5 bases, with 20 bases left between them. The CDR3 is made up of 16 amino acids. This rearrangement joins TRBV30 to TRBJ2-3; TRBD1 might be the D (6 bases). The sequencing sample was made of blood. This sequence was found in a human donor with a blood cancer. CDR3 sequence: CAWSREQGPGGDTQYF. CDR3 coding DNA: TGTGCCTGGAGTCGGGAACAGGGACCTGGGGGAGATACGCAGTATTTT.